Below, 14 T cell receptor beta chains from the same sample are listed, as sequenced in a study of neurological immune-mediated disorders. One entry per CDR3 protein, called by TCRdb with MiXCR from the 5' RACE reads. The top ten clones hold 16% of a sample with approximately 30,000 distinct CDR3 sequences, around 21% of them seen once. Sequencing used PBMCs. The receptors stem from an older woman in good health.

This clonotype was counted many times. The chain carries TRBV29-1 and TRBJ1-3; 9 bases are a match to TRBD1. The germline V gene encodes CDR1 SQVTM and CDR2 ANQGSEA. Trimming removed 7 bases from V and 3 bases from J; junction bases left unmatched: 7. The CDR3 has 14 amino acids. The CDR3 here is CSATDRGGGNTIYF. For the CDR3, the DNA is TGCAGCGCAACGGACAGGGGTGGTGGAAACACCATATATTTT.

This clonotype was detected many times. The chain is built from TRBV9 and TRBJ2-1; 7 bases match TRBD2. Germline values: CDR1 SGDLS, CDR2 YYNGEE. The CDR3 contains 15 residues. After removal of 0 bases from V and 8 bases from J, the junction contained 8 bases not matched to a gene. The CDR3 DNA is TGTGCCAGCAGCGTAGCGTGGACTAGAGTAGATGAGCAGTTCTTC. This sequence encodes CASSVAWTRVDEQFF. Filled out from reference TRBV9 and TRBJ2-1, the complete variable domain reads DSGVTQTPKHLITATGQRVTLRCSPRSGDLSVYWYQQSLDQGLQFLIQYYNGEERAKGNILERFSAQQFPDLHSELNLSSLELGDSALYFCASSVAWTRVDEQFFGPGTRLTVL.

This clonotype has more than one count but fewer than ten. This chain links TRBV19 with TRBJ1-1, with D unclear. V dropped 0 bases and J dropped 0 bases, with 8 bases sitting between them. Per the germline V gene, CDR1 is LNHDA and CDR2 is SQIVND (reference sequence). The CDR3 runs 15 residues. The CDR3 region has the DNA TGTGCCAGTAGTATAGAACCAGGAGTGAACACTGAAGCTTTCTTT. Its translation is CASSIEPGVNTEAFF.

There are many counts of this clonotype. J is TRBJ2-1 and V is TRBV4-3; TRBD2 agrees at 9 bases. The CDR3 has 15 residues. V lost 0 bases and J lost 7; bases outside the gene matches: 4. CDR1 and CDR2 from the germline V gene are LGHNA and YSLEER. This CDR3 reads CASSQDLAGLNEQFF. The CDR3 DNA reads as TGCGCCAGCAGCCAAGATCTAGCGGGGCTGAATGAGCAGTTCTTC.

This clonotype was counted only a few times. The rearrangement links TRBV5-1 to TRBJ2-6, with D possibly matching TRBD2 (6 bases). The CDR3 sequence is 17 residues long. Germline CDR1 is SGHRS and CDR2 is YFSETQ. Trimming stripped 1 base from V and 4 bases from J, with 15 bases between. The CDR3 region is CASSLTIGGAGANVLTF. CDR3 coding DNA: TGCGCCAGCAGCTTGACTATAGGCGGGGCCGGGGCCAACGTCCTGACTTTC.

This clonotype appeared many times. V gene TRBV5-1 combines with J gene TRBJ2-2; D is ambiguous. This CDR3 spans 15 amino acids. Germline V CDR1 and CDR2: SGHRS, YFSETQ. Trimming took off 5 bases at V and 3 bases at J, with 14 bases between the two ends. The CDR3 bases are TGCGCCAGCAGACCGTTTAATGGTTACACCGGGGAGCTGTTTTTT. Its protein product is CASRPFNGYTGELFF.

This clonotype showed up many times. The gene calls are TRBV4-2 and TRBJ1-5, with D unclear. The V gene's germline CDR1 is LGHNA and CDR2 YNFKEQ. There are 14 residues in the CDR3. The germline V and J ends were trimmed by 2 bases and 7 bases, with 12 bases remaining between them. The CDR3 nucleotides are TGTGCCAGCAGCCAATCCATTAGCGGGCAGCCCCAGCATTTT. It is translated as CASSQSISGQPQHF.

This clonotype showed up many times. The chain carries TRBV28 and TRBJ2-1; D perhaps matches TRBD1 (5 bases). V lost 2 bases and J lost 4, with 15 bases in between. Germline assignment: CDR1 MDHEN and CDR2 SYDVKM. The CDR3 has 16 amino acids. The DNA of the CDR3 is TGTGCCAGCAGTTTAAAGGGGTACACGCGATACAATGAGCAGTTCTTC. It codes for CASSLKGYTRYNEQFF.

Many counts were recorded for this clonotype. V usage is TRBV11-1 and J usage is TRBJ1-2, with unresolved D. Germline CDR1 reads SGHAT; CDR2 reads FQDESV (reference sequence). Trimming left V 3 bases short and J 6 bases short, with 11 bases between. CDR3 length: 13 residues. The chain's CDR3 is CASSFQGVDGYTF. CDR3 coding DNA: TGTGCCAGCAGCTTCCAAGGCGTCGATGGCTACACCTTC.

This clonotype was recorded at least ten times. The chain carries TRBV6-5 and TRBJ1-2; possible D gene TRBD1, 6 bases. Germline loops: CDR1 MNHEY, CDR2 SVGAGI. V gave up 4 bases and J gave up 4 bases, with 10 bases separating them. The CDR3 extends over 13 amino acids. CDR3 sequence (DNA): TGTGCCAGCAGTTCACAGGGAGGCTATGGCTACACCTTC. As protein: CASSSQGGYGYTF.

This clonotype showed up many times. The chain combines TRBV10-3 with TRBJ1-6; D ambiguous. This CDR3 is 16 amino acids long. Trimming left V 0 bases short and J 1 base short, with 7 bases between. From germline, CDR1 is ENHRY and CDR2 SYGVKD. CDR3 sequence (DNA): TGTGCCATCAGTGAGTCGTCAGTATCCTATAATTCACCCCTCCACTTT. This sequence encodes CAISESSVSYNSPLHF.

This chain uses TRBV7-2 with TRBJ2-5; D possibly corresponds to TRBD2 (5 bases). CDR1 is SGHTA, CDR2 FQGNSA, per germline. Trimming took 6 bases from V and 4 from J, leaving 12 bases between them. The CDR3 spans 13 residues. CDR3: CASRAASRETQYF. DNA of the CDR3: TGTGCCAGCAGAGCGGCTAGCAGAGAGACCCAGTACTTC.

This clonotype was seen many times. The V gene is TRBV10-3, the J gene TRBJ2-5, with D unresolved. The CDR3 spans 13 residues. V was shortened by 7 bases and J by 4 bases, with 13 bases between the two germline ends. CDR1 is ENHRY, CDR2 SYGVKD, per germline. The CDR3 sequence is CAINKGSGETQYF. DNA of the CDR3: TGTGCCATCAACAAGGGATCGGGAGAGACCCAGTACTTC.

This clonotype was seen at least ten times. The chain joins TRBV7-9 to TRBJ1-3; D is undetermined. The ends were cut back, 5 bases at V and 4 bases at J, with 12 bases in the middle. The germline gives CDR1 SEHNR, CDR2 FQNEAQ (reference sequence). CDR3 size: 14 residues. The CDR3 protein is CASSSRTVGNTIYF. The CDR3, as DNA: TGTGCCAGCAGCAGCAGGACGGTAGGAAACACCATATATTTT.